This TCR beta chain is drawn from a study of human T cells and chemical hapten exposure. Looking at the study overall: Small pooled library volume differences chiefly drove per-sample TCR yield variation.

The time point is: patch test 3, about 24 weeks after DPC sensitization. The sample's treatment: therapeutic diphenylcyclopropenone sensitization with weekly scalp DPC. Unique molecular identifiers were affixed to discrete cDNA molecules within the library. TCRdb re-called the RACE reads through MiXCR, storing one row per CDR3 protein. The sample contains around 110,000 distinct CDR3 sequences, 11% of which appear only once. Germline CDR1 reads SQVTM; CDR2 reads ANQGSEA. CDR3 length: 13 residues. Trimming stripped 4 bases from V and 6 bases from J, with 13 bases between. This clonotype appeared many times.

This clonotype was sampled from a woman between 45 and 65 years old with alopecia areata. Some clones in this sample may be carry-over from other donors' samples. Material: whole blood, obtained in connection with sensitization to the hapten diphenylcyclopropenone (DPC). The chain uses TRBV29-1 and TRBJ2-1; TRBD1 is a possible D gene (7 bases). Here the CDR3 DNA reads TGCAGCGTTGTAGTTCAGGGGGGCAATGAGCAGTTCTTC. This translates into CSVVVQGGNEQFF.